This TCR beta chain appears in the sequencing data of a study of blood T cell repertoires in COVID-19. Study as a whole: Sites in the United States, Italy and Spain provided acute and convalescent COVID-19 samples. T cells, B-cell-depleted T cells, or PBMCs provided the cDNA or gDNA that served as material.

V shed 2 bases and J 0 bases; nucleotides not matched to a gene: 13. The CDR3 contains 18 residues. In germline, CDR1 is SGHTA, CDR2 FQGNSA. Using immunoSEQ multiplex PCR, the repertoire was profiled, and TCRdb retains in-frame clones only, with some absent. Among roughly 350,000 clones, approximately 87% were seen once, and the ten largest hold roughly 4%. The receptor's source is a woman in her forties or fifties with active or convalescent COVID-19. The chain has TRBV7-2 and TRBJ2-7; TRBD2 matches at 7 bases. Material for sequencing was peripheral blood. In DNA, the CDR3 is TGTGCCAGCAGCTTATCTCGCCCCGGACTAGTATCCTCCTACGAGCAGTACTTC. Protein: CASSLSRPGLVSSYEQYF.